This is a list of T cell receptor beta chains from one sample in a study of T-cell memory formation after mild COVID-19. TCRdb re-called the 5' RACE reads with MiXCR, one entry per CDR3 protein. The sample holds tens of thousands of distinct CDR3 sequences, about 15% seen once. The sample taken for sequencing was PBMCs or a T cell subset sorted from them (not recorded which). Receptor source: an adult woman who had mild COVID-19 (a few samples of this study predate the infection). Cell type and time point are not known. The CDR3 runs from the conserved cysteine through the conserved F or W. A D gene is named only where the DNA matches it firmly. The listing skips clone size in some rows; elsewhere it reads once, few, many or a size class.

TRBJ2-2,-,TRBV7-8,-,TGTGCCAGCAGCCGCCGAAATACCGGGGAGCTGTTTTTT,CASSRRNTGELFF
TRBJ2-6,-,TRBV12-3/TRBV12-4,-,TGTGCCAGCAGTTTAAGAACTGGGGCCAACGTCCTGACTTTC,CASSLRTGANVLTF
TRBJ2-1,TRBD1,TRBV29-1,many,TGCAGCGTCCCGAGGACAGGCTCCTACAATGAGCAGTTCTTC,CSVPRTGSYNEQFF
TRBJ2-2,-,TRBV4-3,-,TGCGCCAGCAGCCTTCGACAGGGAGGAACCGGGGAGCTGTTTTTT,CASSLRQGGTGELFF
TRBJ2-3,-,TRBV7-9,few,TGTGCCAGCAGCCGAGCGAACGGGGAAGATACGCAGTATTTT,CASSRANGEDTQYF
TRBJ1-1,-,TRBV7-9,-,TGTGCCAGCAAACAGGGTAATGGCAACACTGAAGCTTTCTTT,CASKQGNGNTEAFF
TRBJ2-7,TRBD1,TRBV4-1,-,TGCGCCAGCAGCCTAAGACAGGGGGTCTACGAGCAGTACTTC,CASSLRQGVYEQYF
TRBJ2-3,-,TRBV7-2,-,TGTGCCAGCAGCCCGGATGAGGGGGACTCTTACACAGATACGCAGTATTTT,CASSPDEGDSYTDTQYF
TRBJ2-5,-,TRBV6-2/TRBV6-3,few,TGTGCCAGCGTAGGGGAGTGGGAGACCCAGTACTTC,CASVGEWETQYF
TRBJ2-1,-,TRBV29-1,-,TGCAGCGTTGAAGTAGGTGAGGGTGACAATGAGCAGTTCTTC,CSVEVGEGDNEQFF
TRBJ2-5,TRBD2,TRBV7-8,few,TGTGCCAGCAGCTTAGGAATTGGACTAGCTCCAGAGACCCAGTACTTC,CASSLGIGLAPETQYF
TRBJ1-1,-,TRBV12-3/TRBV12-4,-,TGTGCCAGCAGTTTAACGGTAGAAGCTTTCTTT,CASSLTVEAFF
TRBJ2-7,-,TRBV30,-,TGTGCCTGGAGCGACGGGGTAGGGGAAGGCGAGCAGTACTTC,CAWSDGVGEGEQYF
TRBJ2-5,-,TRBV7-9,-,TGTGCCAGCAGCCCGAGACACGAAGAGACCCAGTACTTC,CASSPRHEETQYF
TRBJ2-1,-,TRBV12-3/TRBV12-4,many,TGTGCCAGCAGCCCGACCTCCTACAATGAGCAGTTCTTC,CASSPTSYNEQFF
TRBJ2-3,-,TRBV7-6,few,TGTGCCAGCAGCTTAAGTCGGTGGGAAAGGGCAGATACGCAGTATTTT,CASSLSRWERADTQYF
TRBJ2-3,TRBD1,TRBV4-1,-,TGCGCCAGCAGCCAAGAGGACAGGGGAGGACAAGATACGCAGTATTTT,CASSQEDRGGQDTQYF
TRBJ2-1,-,TRBV6-5,-,TGTGCCAGCAGTTACCTGGGTCCATTCAATGAGCAGTTCTTC,CASSYLGPFNEQFF
TRBJ2-1,-,TRBV6-1,-,TGTGCCAGCAGTGAAGCTTTAACTAGGATTGCCTACAATGAGCAGTTCTTC,CASSEALTRIAYNEQFF
TRBJ1-5,TRBD1,TRBV7-9,-,TGTGCCAGCAGCCTTGGGACAGCTAATCAGCCCCAGCATTTT,CASSLGTANQPQHF
TRBJ2-1,-,TRBV24-1,-,TGTGCCACCAGTGACGGGAGCTCCTACAATGAGCAGTTCTTC,CATSDGSSYNEQFF
TRBJ2-3,-,TRBV7-2,many,TGTGCCAGCAGCCACCGGCGAAGGGGCACAGATACGCAGTATTTT,CASSHRRRGTDTQYF
TRBJ2-1,TRBD2,TRBV29-1,few,TGCAGCGCCTTGGACCCCCGGGTATTAAGCGGGGGCGGGTTCTTC,CSALDPRVLSGGGFF
TRBJ1-2,-,TRBV5-1,few,TGCGCCAGCAGCTTGGTCGGGGCAGAGGATGGCTACACCTTC,CASSLVGAEDGYTF
TRBJ1-3,-,TRBV24-1,few,TGTGCCACCAGTGCGGGGATTTCAGGAAACACCATATATTTT,CATSAGISGNTIYF
TRBJ2-1,-,TRBV29-1,many,TGCAGCGTTGAAGAGGGGTACAATGAGCAGTTCTTC,CSVEEGYNEQFF
TRBJ2-7,-,TRBV4-1,-,TGCGCCAGCAGCCAAGACAGGACCTACGAGCAGTACTTC,CASSQDRTYEQYF
TRBJ2-1,TRBD1,TRBV24-1,few,TGTGCCACCAGTGACCGCCTTGGGACAGGCAACAATGAGCAGTTCTTC,CATSDRLGTGNNEQFF